Presented here are 27 T cell receptor beta chains from one specimen sequenced in a study of cytomegalovirus exposure and HLA in healthy donors. Repertoires were generated with immunoSEQ multiplex PCR, while TCRdb's copy carries only in-frame clones and drops some. This sample has roughly 200,000 clones, with approximately 86% found just once. What was sequenced was PBMCs. The source of these receptors is a man in his thirties or forties in good health and CMV-seropositive.

This clone was seen at least ten times. The chain recombines TRBV13 with TRBJ1-1; D uncertain. With 5 bases removed from V and 6 bases from J, the gap between germline ends came to 10 bases. CDR1 is PRHDT and CDR2 is FYEKMQ in the germline V gene (reference sequence). CDR3 size: 12 residues. The CDR3 coding sequence is TGTGCCAGCAGCCAAGTAGTCCCTGAAGCTTTCTTT. Translation gives CASSQVVPEAFF.

This clone is a singleton in its sample. This chain joins TRBV6-5 and TRBJ2-7, with 9 bases fitting TRBD1. The CDR3 has 15 residues. The germline gives CDR1 MNHEY, CDR2 SVGAGI. Germline trimming cut 4 bases from V and 2 bases from J; bases unmatched to any gene: 6. The CDR3 loop is CASSSPGTGTYEQYF. The CDR3, as DNA: TGTGCCAGCAGTTCCCCCGGGACAGGGACCTACGAGCAGTACTTC.

The V call is TRBV14, the J call TRBJ2-1; TRBD2 matches 16 bases. Trimming cost V 4 bases and J 4 bases; bases outside gene matches: 7. Germline V gene sequence: CDR1 SGHDN, CDR2 FVKESK. The CDR3 is 18 residues long. The CDR3 reads CASSPGLGLAGGYNEQFF. CDR3 nucleotides: TGTGCCAGCAGCCCCGGTCTGGGACTAGCGGGAGGGTACAATGAGCAGTTCTTC.

This chain links TRBV2 with TRBJ1-3, with a possible D match to TRBD1 (5 bases). Germline CDR1 reads SNHLY; CDR2 reads FYNNEI. With 3 bases removed from V and 4 bases from J, the gap between germline ends came to 16 bases. The CDR3 is 16 residues long. The CDR3 region is CASSDLSQVGGNTIYF. CDR3 in DNA: TGTGCCAGCAGTGACCTTTCACAGGTCGGAGGAAACACCATATATTTT. The full variable domain, rest sourced from reference TRBV2 and TRBJ1-3, is EPEVTQTPSHQVTQMGQEVILRCVPISNHLYFYWYRQILGQKVEFLVSFYNNEISEKSEIFDDQFSVERPDGSNFTLKIRSTKLEDSAMYFCASSDLSQVGGNTIYFGEGSWLTVV.

The V call is TRBV5-4, the J call TRBJ1-2, with 7 bases aligning to TRBD1. J lost 6 bases, V lost 2 bases, and 4 bases had no gene match. The CDR3 is 13 amino acids. The V gene's germline CDR1 is SGHNT and CDR2 YYREEE (reference sequence). The CDR3 DNA reads TGTGCCAGCAGCTTCAGAGGGGGCCATGGCTACACCTTC. Translating it yields CASSFRGGHGYTF.

The V call is TRBV15, the J call TRBJ2-1, with D tentatively TRBD2 (5 bases). CDR1 is LNHNV and CDR2 is YYDKDF in the germline V gene (reference sequence). The CDR3 is 13 residues long. V shed 8 bases and J shed 4 bases, with 12 bases lying between them. The CDR3 here is CATLGGGYNEQFF. In nucleotides, the CDR3 is TGTGCCACCTTGGGTGGAGGATACAATGAGCAGTTCTTC.

The chain employs TRBV30 and TRBJ2-7, with D maybe TRBD1 (6 bases). V was shortened by 4 bases and J by 5 bases, with 15 bases between the two germline ends. Looked up from germline, CDR1 is GTSNPN and CDR2 is SVGIG (reference sequence). CDR3 size: 13 residues. CDR3 region: CAWTTGNGDEQYF. CDR3 sequence (DNA): TGTGCCTGGACAACAGGGAATGGCGACGAGCAGTACTTC.

This clone was counted once. The V call is TRBV6-4, the J call TRBJ1-5; D is perhaps TRBD1 (6 bases). V was shortened by 2 bases and J by 0 bases, with 23 bases between the two germline ends. The CDR3 contains 20 residues. Germline V gives CDR1 MRHNA, CDR2 SNTAGT. The chain's CDR3 is CASSDPGGRLKDYSNQPQHF. The CDR3, as DNA: TGTGCCAGCAGTGACCCCGGGGGCAGATTAAAAGACTATAGCAATCAGCCCCAGCATTTT.

J is TRBJ2-3 and V is TRBV7-2; D gene unclear. The CDR3 totals 15 residues. Per germline, CDR1 SGHTA and CDR2 FQGNSA. Trimming removed 0 bases at V and 2 bases at J, with 9 bases between. CDR3 in amino acids: CASSLAPPPTDTQYF. CDR3 nucleotide sequence: TGTGCCAGCAGCTTAGCTCCGCCACCCACAGATACGCAGTATTTT.

The rearrangement joins TRBV19 to TRBJ1-2; D is perhaps TRBD1 (5 bases). The CDR3 runs 14 residues. V shed 3 bases and J shed 2 bases, with 10 bases lying between them. CDR1 and CDR2 (germline): LNHDA, SQIVND (reference sequence). The CDR3 coding sequence is TGTGCCAGTAGTATGGCCGGGGCCAACTATGGCTACACCTTC. It translates to CASSMAGANYGYTF.

Remarks on this clone: At one end, the junction sequence differs from germline, possibly due to a read error. The J gene is TRBJ2-1, the V gene TRBV6-1; TRBD1 agrees at 8 bases. CDR3 length: 15 residues. Germline V gene lookup returns CDR1 MNHNS and CDR2 SASEGT. As DNA, the CDR3 is TGTGCCAGCAGCGAAGACAGGGGTTCCTACAATGAGCAGTTCTTC. It specifies CASSEDRGSYNEQFF.

This clone was detected once. In DNA form, the CDR3 reads TGTGCCAGCAGCTTAACTGAGACGATTTACAATGAGCAGTTCTTC. Its translation is CASSLTETIYNEQFF. The V call is TRBV7-3, the J call TRBJ2-1, with D uncertain. Between the trimmed V and J ends, which lost 0 bases and 4 bases, there was a span of 10 bases. Per germline, CDR1 SGHTA and CDR2 FQGTGA. The CDR3 runs 15 residues.

This clone was picked up a small number of times. This chain links TRBV7-9 with TRBJ1-5, with D possibly being TRBD1 (6 bases). V was trimmed by 2 bases and J by 4 bases, leaving 18 bases between them. CDR3 length: 17 residues. Germline V gene data show CDR1 as SEHNR and CDR2 as FQNEAQ (reference sequence). DNA of the CDR3: TGTGCCAGCAGCTTATTCCGCATTGGACAGAAGAATCAGCCCCAGCATTTT. Translating gives CASSLFRIGQKNQPQHF.

This clone occurred once. V and J are TRBV14 and TRBJ2-2; the D is unclear. Trimming left V 5 bases short and J 5 bases short, with 9 bases between. Germline loops: CDR1 SGHDN, CDR2 FVKESK. The CDR3 runs 13 residues. The DNA for the CDR3 is TGTGCCAGCAGCATTGCCCAAACCGGGGAGCTGTTTTTT. Its protein is CASSIAQTGELFF.

The chain employs TRBV2 and TRBJ2-7; D could derive from TRBD1 or TRBD2 (6 bases each). V was shortened by 6 bases and J by 2 bases, with 11 bases between the two germline ends. CDR3 length: 13 amino acids. In germline, CDR1 is SNHLY, CDR2 FYNNEI. The CDR3 nucleotides read TGTGCCAGCAGGACAGGAGGGGCCTACGAGCAGTACTTC. This gives the protein CASRTGGAYEQYF.

V is TRBV28 and J is TRBJ2-1; 12 nucleotides align to TRBD2. Losses at the gene ends were 0 bases for V and 9 bases for J; bases not matched to a gene: 9. This CDR3 is 17 amino acids long. Germline assignment: CDR1 MDHEN and CDR2 SYDVKM. CDR3 residues: CASSLWASGRVTSEQFF. The CDR3 DNA sequence: TGTGCCAGCAGTTTATGGGCTAGCGGGAGGGTGACCAGTGAGCAGTTCTTC.

The chain links TRBV5-1 to TRBJ2-1; 12 bases are a match to TRBD1. V was pared by 0 bases and J by 9 bases, with 7 bases of the junction left unmatched. The CDR3 runs to 16 residues. CDR1 is SGHRS, CDR2 YFSETQ, per germline. CDR3 DNA sequence: TGCGCCAGCAGCTTGGCGGGACAGGGGGCTTTAGGTGAGCAGTTCTTC. Translated: CASSLAGQGALGEQFF.

The sample holds a few counts of this clone. The chain employs TRBV4-3 and TRBJ1-6, with D possibly being TRBD1 (6 bases). Germline-derived CDR1 and CDR2 are LGHNA and YSLEER. Trimming took off 4 bases at V and 4 bases at J, with 8 bases between the two ends. The CDR3 totals 14 residues. The DNA for the CDR3 is TGCGCCAGCAGCCCCACAGGGTATAATTCACCCCTCCACTTT. Protein product: CASSPTGYNSPLHF.

This rearrangement joins TRBV18 to TRBJ2-5; perhaps TRBD2 as D (6 bases). Germline V lookup: CDR1 KGHSH, CDR2 LQKENI. CDR3 length: 15 residues. V was clipped by 2 bases and J by 4 bases, with 14 bases between them. The chain's CDR3 is CASSPRKRAGETQYF. The CDR3 nucleotides read TGTGCCAGCTCACCAAGAAAGCGGGCAGGAGAGACCCAGTACTTC.

The chain carries TRBV5-3 and TRBJ2-7; 7 nucleotides match TRBD2. TRBV5-3 is annotated as an ORF whose role is uncertain. CDR3 length equals 16 residues. Trimming took 2 bases from V and 3 from J; bases not matched to a gene: 11. The CDR3 sequence is CARSFAPWGGYYEQYF. The DNA of the CDR3 is TGTGCCAGAAGCTTTGCCCCCTGGGGGGGTTACTACGAGCAGTACTTC.

The chain uses TRBV11-3 and TRBJ2-7, with D possibly TRBD1 on 6 matching bases. Germline CDR1 reads SGHNT; CDR2 reads YENEEA. This CDR3 has 14 residues. Trimming shortened V by 3 bases and J by 3 bases, and 12 bases separated the two germline ends. CDR3 protein: CASSLETGRYEQYF. Written as DNA, the CDR3 is TGTGCCAGCAGCTTGGAGACAGGACGCTACGAGCAGTACTTC.

V usage is TRBV6-5 and J usage is TRBJ2-7; TRBD1 matches 11 bases. Germline trimming cut 0 bases from V and 4 bases from J; bases unmatched to any gene: 5. Germline-derived CDR1 and CDR2 are MNHEY and SVGAGI. The CDR3 consists of 16 residues. In DNA form, the CDR3 reads TGTGCCAGCAGTTACTCAGGACAGGGGGCGAATTACGAGCAGTACTTC. Translated, it gives CASSYSGQGANYEQYF.

In its sample, this clone was seen once. This chain connects TRBV7-9 to TRBJ1-1; no clear D gene. CDR1 SEHNR and CDR2 FQNEAQ come from the germline V gene (reference sequence). The CDR3 spans 13 residues. V lost 2 bases, J lost 7 bases, and 11 bases lay in between. CDR3: CASSLNPRNEAFF. The CDR3 region has the DNA TGTGCCAGCAGCTTAAATCCCCGAAATGAAGCTTTCTTT.

The chain couples TRBV7-2 to TRBJ2-2; D could derive from TRBD1 or TRBD2 (6 bases each). CDR1 and CDR2 (germline): SGHTA, FQGNSA. This CDR3 has 15 amino acids. V lost 5 bases and J 1 base, leaving 11 bases between the germline ends. CDR3 residues: CASSERGQNTGELFF. The DNA for the CDR3 is TGTGCCAGCAGCGAACGGGGGCAGAACACCGGGGAGCTGTTTTTT.

The V gene is TRBV5-1, the J gene TRBJ2-3, with 8 positions matching TRBD1. J lost 0 bases, V lost 4 bases, and 4 bases had no gene match. Germline V lookup: CDR1 SGHRS, CDR2 YFSETQ. The CDR3 consists of 15 residues. The CDR3 nucleotides read TGCGCCAGCAGCACGACAGGGGCTAGCACAGATACGCAGTATTTT. This sequence encodes CASSTTGASTDTQYF.

The V gene is TRBV15, the J gene TRBJ2-7; no definite D call. There are 16 residues in the CDR3. CDR1 is LNHNV and CDR2 is YYDKDF in the germline V gene (reference sequence). Trimming took 1 base from V and 0 from J, leaving 13 bases between them. The CDR3 nucleotides read TGTGCCACCAGCAGAGTGGCTGGGGTCTACTCCTACGAGCAGTACTTC. Translation gives CATSRVAGVYSYEQYF. Based on the CDR3 plus reference TRBV15 and TRBJ2-7, the full variable domain is DAMVIQNPRYQVTQFGKPVTLSCSQTLNHNVMYWYQQKSSQAPKLLFHYYDKDFNNEADTPDNFQSRRPNTSFCFLDIRSPGLGDTAMYLCATSRVAGVYSYEQYFGPGTRLTVT.

The rearrangement joins TRBV6-5 to TRBJ1-4; 9 positions match TRBD1. Germline V gene data show CDR1 as MNHEY and CDR2 as SVGAGI. CDR3 length: 15 amino acids. Unmatched junction bases numbered 8, after V lost 4 bases and J lost 8 bases. CDR3 amino acids: CASSSTGGGREKLFF. DNA for the CDR3: TGTGCCAGCAGTTCCACAGGGGGCGGAAGGGAAAAACTGTTTTTT.